The 26 T cell receptor beta chains reported below all come from one sample, sequenced in a study of chemoradiotherapy in HPV16-positive cancers (dated by TCRdb to the early 2020s). Libraries were made using the immunoSEQ multiplex PCR assay. The immuneACCESS repertoire file appears here via TCRdb, limited to in-frame rearrangements. These files lack a portion of the clones; in checked studies, under half of the deficit traces to unresolved V genes, and the cause of the others is not known. Recorded for this sample are 7,900 or so clones; around 85% of them occurred a single time. The biggest ten clones account for more than 13% of the sample. The specimen comprised blood, sampled from a patient who underwent chemoradiotherapy. Receptors originate from a human donor with HPV-associated anogenital cancer.

This rearrangement joins TRBV6-6 to TRBJ1-1; perhaps TRBD1 as D (6 bases). With 8 bases removed from V and 0 bases from J, the gap between germline ends came to 19 bases. The germline V gene has CDR1 MNHNY and CDR2 SVGAGI (reference sequence). The CDR3 is 16 amino acids. The chain's CDR3 is CASLWRGAIVNTEAFF. CDR3 bases: TGTGCCAGCCTATGGCGGGGGGCGATTGTGAACACTGAAGCTTTCTTT.

The genes are TRBV10-2 and TRBJ2-7; D call uncertain. The CDR3 consists of 12 residues. V was clipped by 1 base and J by 3 bases, with 4 bases between them. Germline CDR1 and CDR2: WSHSY and SAAADI. The DNA of the CDR3 is TGCGCCAGCAGTGAGTTGAACTACGAGCAGTACTTC. Amino acids: CASSELNYEQYF.

J is TRBJ1-2 and V is TRBV5-4; D might be TRBD1 (5 bases). V shed 1 base and J shed 5 bases, with 9 bases lying between them. Germline V lookup: CDR1 SGHNT, CDR2 YYREEE (reference sequence). This CDR3 is 13 amino acids long. CDR3 coding DNA: TGTGCCAGCAGCTTGTATCGGGGGTATGGCTACACCTTC. Amino acid sequence: CASSLYRGYGYTF.

The CDR3 bases are TGCGCCAGCAGCCAAGGAGCCCTCTCCAATGAGCAGTTCTTC. Its translation: CASSQGALSNEQFF. This chain connects TRBV4-3 to TRBJ2-1; D is unclear. The CDR3 totals 14 residues. Trimming took 1 base from V and 6 from J, leaving 10 bases between them. CDR1 is LGHNA, CDR2 YSLEER, per germline.

The rearrangement joins TRBV19 to TRBJ2-2; TRBD2 might be the D (5 bases). Trimming removed 7 bases from V and 3 bases from J, with 12 bases in between. Looked up from germline, CDR1 is LNHDA and CDR2 is SQIVND (reference sequence). This CDR3 region has 14 residues. The CDR3 DNA reads TGTGCCAGTATGGGGAGTCGCGACACCGGGGAGCTGTTTTTT. This gives the protein CASMGSRDTGELFF.

V usage is TRBV6-1 and J usage is TRBJ1-6, with unresolved D. The length of the CDR3 is 15 residues. Germline assignment: CDR1 MNHNS and CDR2 SASEGT. The ends were cut back, 5 bases at V and 0 bases at J, with 8 bases in the middle. CDR3 DNA: TGTGCCAGCAGTTCACCGAGCTCCTATAATTCACCCCTCCACTTT. This sequence encodes CASSSPSSYNSPLHF.

The chain uses TRBV5-1 and TRBJ2-2, with 7 bases lining up with TRBD1. The germline CDR1 and CDR2 sequences are SGHRS and YFSETQ. The CDR3 length is 14 residues. V trimming: 0 bases; J trimming: 4 bases; junction bases outside the gene matches: 0. This chain's CDR3 is CASSLGQGTGELFF. In DNA, the CDR3 is TGCGCCAGCAGCTTGGGACAGGGCACCGGGGAGCTGTTTTTT.

The chain uses TRBV12-2 and TRBJ2-2; the DNA was not used to check the table's D call, TRBD2. TRBV12-2 is classified as a pseudogene. CDR3 length: 12 amino acids. In DNA, the CDR3 is TGTGCAAGTCGCCCCTACACCGGGGAGCTGTTTTTT. This sequence encodes CASRPYTGELFF.

The V and J genes are TRBV2 and TRBJ2-7; no clear D. CDR1 and CDR2 (germline): SNHLY, FYNNEI. The CDR3 spans 12 residues. V was trimmed by 2 bases and J by 3 bases, leaving 5 bases between them. In DNA, the CDR3 is TGTGCCAGCAGTGAATCCAGCTACGAGCAGTACGTC. Its protein is CASSESSYEQYV.

The rearrangement links TRBV7-9 to TRBJ2-7; 8 bases are a match to TRBD1. V dropped 5 bases and J dropped 6; count of bases not matched to a gene: 3. Germline CDR1 SEHNR, CDR2 FQNEAQ (reference sequence). The CDR3 contains 12 residues. CDR3: CASSLTGVEQYV. The CDR3 DNA follows: TGTGCCAGCAGCCTGACAGGGGTCGAGCAGTACGTC.

In its sample, this clone was seen once. This sequence joins TRBV6-6 and TRBJ2-3; a possible D gene is TRBD2 (5 bases). From germline, CDR1 is MNHNY and CDR2 SVGAGI (reference sequence). The germline V and J ends were trimmed by 5 bases and 0 bases, with 15 bases remaining between them. The CDR3 totals 16 residues. CDR3 loop: CASSPPGIRSTDTQYF. The CDR3 bases are TGTGCCAGCAGTCCCCCGGGGATCCGGAGCACAGATACGCAGTATTTT.

The chain employs TRBV18 and TRBJ2-1; TRBD2 is a possible D gene (6 bases). Trimming took 3 bases from V and 7 from J, leaving 19 bases between them. The CDR3 length is 16 residues. The germline V gene has CDR1 KGHSH and CDR2 LQKENI. CDR3 protein: CASSPYRLDQINEQFF. CDR3 nucleotide sequence: TGTGCCAGCTCACCTTACAGACTAGACCAGATAAATGAGCAGTTCTTC. The complete variable domain, with remaining parts taken from reference TRBV18 and TRBJ2-1, reads NAGVMQNPRHLVRRRGQEARLRCSPMKGHSHVYWYRQLPEEGLKFMVYLQKENIIDESGMPKERFSAEFPKEGPSILRIQQVVRGDSAAYFCASSPYRLDQINEQFFGPGTRLTVL.

The count of this clone is one. In DNA, the CDR3 is TGTGCCAGCAGTTCTACGGACTTCCCGAACACTGAAGCTTTCTTT. Residues: CASSSTDFPNTEAFF. This sequence joins TRBV9 and TRBJ1-1, with D unresolved. The CDR3 spans 15 residues. V dropped 5 bases and J dropped 1 base, with 15 bases sitting between them. Germline V gene data show CDR1 as SGDLS and CDR2 as YYNGEE.

The chain employs TRBV5-6 and TRBJ2-3, with D unresolved. Germline CDR1 SGHDT, CDR2 YYEEEE. V lost 0 bases and J lost 4, with 15 bases in between. There are 16 residues in the CDR3. The CDR3: CASSLVGFLRADTQYF. DNA for the CDR3: TGTGCCAGCAGCTTGGTAGGGTTCCTCCGTGCAGATACGCAGTATTTT.

The rearrangement uses TRBV10-2 and TRBJ1-6; D is unresolved. The CDR3 consists of 10 residues. CDR1 is WSHSY and CDR2 is SAAADI in the germline V gene. The V end was cut by 9 bases, the J end by 10 bases, with 7 bases between. The CDR3 region is CASGQSPLHF. In nucleotides, the CDR3 is TGCGCCAGTGGTCAGTCACCCCTCCACTTT.

The genes are TRBV6-5 and TRBJ1-4, with TRBD1 as a possible D gene (6 bases). With 2 bases removed from V and 7 bases from J, the gap between germline ends came to 14 bases. In germline, CDR1 is MNHEY, CDR2 SVGAGI. The CDR3 is 15 amino acids. The CDR3 DNA reads TGTGCCAGCAGTTACGGGGGCGGGAAGACTGAAAAACTGTTTTTT. Translation: CASSYGGGKTEKLFF.

The chain joins TRBV30 to TRBJ1-3; D unresolved. The CDR3 runs to 14 residues. V lost 0 bases and J lost 0, with 6 bases in between. CDR1 is GTSNPN and CDR2 is SVGIG in the germline V gene (reference sequence). The CDR3: CAWSVRGSGNTIYF. The CDR3 coding sequence is TGTGCCTGGAGTGTTCGGGGCTCTGGAAACACCATATATTTT.

The chain uses TRBV6-1 and TRBJ2-1, with D possibly being TRBD1 (6 bases). V was clipped by 6 bases and J by 8 bases, with 14 bases between them. Germline V CDR1 and CDR2: MNHNS, SASEGT. This CDR3 region has 13 residues. The CDR3 is CASRMDSWDEQFF. CDR3 DNA: TGTGCCAGCAGGATGGACAGTTGGGATGAGCAGTTCTTC.

The rearrangement joins TRBV19 to TRBJ2-1; 11 bases fit TRBD2. Germline V CDR1 and CDR2: LNHDA, SQIVND (reference sequence). The CDR3 is 17 residues long. The V segment lost 5 bases and the J segment 3 bases; nucleotides outside the gene matches: 9. The CDR3 sequence: CASSDLTGTSGYNEQFF. Here the CDR3 DNA reads TGTGCCAGTAGTGATTTGACCGGGACTAGCGGCTACAATGAGCAGTTCTTC. The full variable domain, in which reference TRBV19 and TRBJ2-1 provide the parts outside the CDR3, is DGGITQSPKYLFRKEGQNVTLSCEQNLNHDAMYWYRQDPGQGLRLIYYSQIVNDFQKGDIAEGYSVSREKKESFPLTVTSAQKNPTAFYLCASSDLTGTSGYNEQFFGPGTRLTVL.

In this sample, this clone turned up a few times. This chain joins TRBV25-1 and TRBJ1-5, with D uncertain. The CDR3 loop spans 9 amino acids. V dropped 11 bases and J dropped 5 bases, with 4 bases sitting between them. Looked up from germline, CDR1 is MGHDK and CDR2 is SYGVNS. The DNA of the CDR3 is TGTGCCCGGCATCAGCCCCAGCATTTT. This translates into CARHQPQHF.

V usage is TRBV25-1 and J usage is TRBJ1-2; TRBD1 matches 8 bases. The CDR3 is 14 residues long. The germline CDR1 and CDR2 sequences are MGHDK and SYGVNS. V was pared by 1 base and J by 6 bases, with 4 bases of the junction left unmatched. DNA for the CDR3: TGTGCCAGCAGTGAATTTGTGACAGGGGATGGCTACACCTTC. Its translation is CASSEFVTGDGYTF.

The J gene is TRBJ2-5, the V gene TRBV7-2; no definite D call. This CDR3 has 14 residues. The germline V and J ends were trimmed by 3 bases and 0 bases, with 8 bases remaining between them. Germline loops: CDR1 SGHTA, CDR2 FQGNSA. CDR3 sequence (DNA): TGTGCCAGCAGCTTTGCTGGCGACCAAGAGACCCAGTACTTC. This translates into CASSFAGDQETQYF.

The V gene is TRBV5-1, the J gene TRBJ1-2, with 10 bases fitting TRBD1. The germline gives CDR1 SGHRS, CDR2 YFSETQ. CDR3 length: 15 amino acids. J gave up 2 bases and V 3 bases, and 4 bases lay outside the gene matches. The CDR3 DNA reads TGCGCCAGCAGCTGGGGGACAGGGGTCAACTATGGCTACACCTTC. Translated: CASSWGTGVNYGYTF.

The V and J genes are TRBV6-5 and TRBJ2-3; 14 bases agree with TRBD2. Germline-derived CDR1 and CDR2 are MNHEY and SVGAGI. The trim removed 6 bases at V and 4 bases at J, leaving 0 bases unmatched. The CDR3 covers 14 residues. CDR3 in DNA: TGTGCCAGCAGGACTAGCGGGGGGGCAGATACGCAGTATTTT. Protein: CASRTSGGADTQYF.

The chain is built from TRBV6-6 and TRBJ2-5, with D possibly being TRBD1 or TRBD2 (5 bases each). Looked up from germline, CDR1 is MNHNY and CDR2 is SVGAGI (reference sequence). The CDR3 sequence is 14 residues long. V was clipped by 7 bases and J by 2 bases, with 14 bases between them. DNA of the CDR3: TGTGCCAGCAACACGAGGGGCGGTCAAGAGACCCAGTACTTC. As protein: CASNTRGGQETQYF.

This chain uses TRBV19 with TRBJ1-1; TRBD1 might be the D (5 bases). Trimming shortened V by 3 bases and J by 1 base, and 9 bases separated the two germline ends. The germline gives CDR1 LNHDA, CDR2 SQIVND (reference sequence). CDR3 size: 14 residues. CDR3 residues: CASSIQGGNTEAFF. In DNA, the CDR3 is TGTGCCAGTAGTATTCAGGGAGGGAACACTGAAGCTTTCTTT.